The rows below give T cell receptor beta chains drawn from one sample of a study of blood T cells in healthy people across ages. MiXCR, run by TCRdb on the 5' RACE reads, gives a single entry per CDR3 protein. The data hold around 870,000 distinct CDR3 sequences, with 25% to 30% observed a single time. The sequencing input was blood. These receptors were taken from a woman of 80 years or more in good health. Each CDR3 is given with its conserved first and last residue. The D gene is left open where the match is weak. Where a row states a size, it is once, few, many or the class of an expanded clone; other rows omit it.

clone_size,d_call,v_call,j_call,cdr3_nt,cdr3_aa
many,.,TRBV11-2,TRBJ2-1,TGTGCCAGCAGCACAGGGTCGTCCTCCTACAATGAGCAGTTCTTC,CASSTGSSSYNEQFF
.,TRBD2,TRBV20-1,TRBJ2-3,TGCAGTGCCGCACCCCGGCGGGGGGGGACAGATATGCAGTATTTT,CSAAPRRGGTDMQYF
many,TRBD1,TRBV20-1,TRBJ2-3,TGCAGTGCTAGATTAGACAGGGGCTACACAGATACGCAGTATTTT,CSARLDRGYTDTQYF
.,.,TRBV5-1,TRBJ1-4,TGCGCCAGCAGCCTGGACGGGACTAATGAAAAACTGTTTTTT,CASSLDGTNEKLFF
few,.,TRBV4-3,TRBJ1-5,TGCGCCAGCAGCCAAGAAGCAAACAGCAATCAGCCCCAGCATTTT,CASSQEANSNQPQHF
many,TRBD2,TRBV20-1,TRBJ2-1,TGCAGTGCCCCTCCATCCGTCTTGGCGGGGGGTCGGAGGAATGAGCAGTTCTTC,CSAPPSVLAGGRRNEQFF
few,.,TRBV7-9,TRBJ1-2,TGTGCCACTGGTCCTAACTATGGCTACACCTTC,CATGPNYGYTF
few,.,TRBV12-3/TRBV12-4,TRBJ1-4,TGTGCCAGCACGAAGGGGGATACGGCTGGGGAAAAACTGTTTTTT,CASTKGDTAGEKLFF
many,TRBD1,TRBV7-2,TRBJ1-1,TGTGCCAGCAGCCCCGACAGGGGTTGGGGAGCTTTCTTT,CASSPDRGWGAFF
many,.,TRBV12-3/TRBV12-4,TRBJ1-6,TGTGCCAGCAGACCTCGGGACTTCTCACCCCTCCACTTT,CASRPRDFSPLHF
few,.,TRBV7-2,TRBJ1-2,TGTGCCAGCAACTTTAGTAGGGGGTTTCTGGGCTACACCTTC,CASNFSRGFLGYTF
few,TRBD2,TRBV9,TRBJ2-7,TGTGCCAGCAGCGTTAGCGGGAGCTACAATGAGCAGTACTTC,CASSVSGSYNEQYF
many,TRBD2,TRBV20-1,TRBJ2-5,TGCAGTGCTCCAGAGCGGGGCGGGATGAAAAAGACCCAGTACTTC,CSAPERGGMKKTQYF
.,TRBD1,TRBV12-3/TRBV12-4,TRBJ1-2,TGTGCCAGCAGTTCGGGGACAGGGAGCTTCTATGGCTACACCTTC,CASSSGTGSFYGYTF
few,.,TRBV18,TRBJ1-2,TGTGCCAGCTCACCCTCCCCTCCGGGGGTCCCTAACTATGGCTACACCTTC,CASSPSPPGVPNYGYTF
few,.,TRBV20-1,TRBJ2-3,TGCAGTGCTAGAGCTACAGAGGCCGATACGCAGTATTTT,CSARATEADTQYF
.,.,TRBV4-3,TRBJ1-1,TGCGCCAGCAGCCGGAGAGGGGCGAACACTGAAGCTTTCTTT,CASSRRGANTEAFF
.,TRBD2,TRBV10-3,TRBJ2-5,TGTGCCATCAGAGGCGGGGGAAGCGGGGGGCAAGAGACCCAGTACTTC,CAIRGGGSGGQETQYF
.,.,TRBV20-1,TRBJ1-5,TGCAGTGCTAGAGACAGGGCCCTCGGGCAGCCCCAGCATTTT,CSARDRALGQPQHF
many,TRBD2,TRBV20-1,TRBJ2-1,TGCAGTGCTAGCGCTCGCGGCGGGGGTTACAATGAGCAGTTCTTC,CSASARGGGYNEQFF
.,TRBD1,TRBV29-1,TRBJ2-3,TGCAGCGTTGGGGGACAGGGAGGGGGCACAGATACGCAGTATTTT,CSVGGQGGGTDTQYF
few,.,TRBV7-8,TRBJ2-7,TGTGCCAGCAGCTCCTGGACAGAGATCTCCTACGAGCAGTACTTC,CASSSWTEISYEQYF
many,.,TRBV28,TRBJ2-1,TGTGCCATCAAATCGGACAGCTCCTACAATGAGCAGTTCTTC,CAIKSDSSYNEQFF
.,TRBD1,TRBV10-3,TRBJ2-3,TGTGCCATCAGTGACTTTGGACAGGGTCTGATAGATACGCAGTATTTT,CAISDFGQGLIDTQYF